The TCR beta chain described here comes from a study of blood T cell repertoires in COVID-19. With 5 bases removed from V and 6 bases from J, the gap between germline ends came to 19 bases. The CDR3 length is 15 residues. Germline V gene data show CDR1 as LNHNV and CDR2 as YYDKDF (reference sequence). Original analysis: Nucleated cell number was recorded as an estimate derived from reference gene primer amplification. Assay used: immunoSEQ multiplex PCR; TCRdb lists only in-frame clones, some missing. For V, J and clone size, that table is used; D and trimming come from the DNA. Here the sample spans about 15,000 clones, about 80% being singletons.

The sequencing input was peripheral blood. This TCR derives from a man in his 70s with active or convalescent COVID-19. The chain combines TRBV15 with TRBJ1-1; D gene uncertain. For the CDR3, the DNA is TGTGCCACCAGCGGAGGGATTACGGGAATCCCTGAAGCTTTCTTT. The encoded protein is CATSGGITGIPEAFF.